These 15 T cell receptor beta chains share one sample of origin, sequenced in a study of T cells after yellow fever vaccination. MiXCR was run by TCRdb on the 5' RACE reads, yielding one entry per CDR3 protein. In the table there are more than 95,000 distinct CDR3 sequences, 7.2% of which are singletons. The material sequenced was CD4+ T cells sorted from PBMCs, taken 45 days after the first yellow fever vaccination. The origin of the receptors is a young man who received the YFV17D yellow fever vaccine.

The table lists this clonotype with many counts. The V gene is TRBV12-3 or TRBV12-4, the J gene TRBJ2-1; 8 bases map to TRBD2. The CDR3 extends over 12 amino acids. Losses at the gene ends were 6 bases for V and 9 bases for J; bases not matched to a gene: 4. Written as DNA, the CDR3 is TGTGCCAGCAGCCCAGGGACTAGTGAGCAGTTCTTC. It codes for CASSPGTSEQFF.

This clonotype showed up many times. The J gene is TRBJ2-6, the V gene TRBV25-1; 7 bases agree with TRBD1. CDR3 length: 17 residues. Trimming cost V 5 bases and J 0 bases; bases outside gene matches: 7. Germline CDR1 and CDR2: MGHDK and SYGVNS. The CDR3 coding sequence is TGTGCCAGCAGTTTCAGGACAGGAAGCTCTGGGGCCAACGTCCTGACTTTC. It is translated as CASSFRTGSSGANVLTF. The full variable domain, in which reference TRBV25-1 and TRBJ2-6 provide the parts outside the CDR3, is EADIYQTPRYLVIGTGKKITLECSQTMGHDKMYWYQQDPGMELHLIHYSYGVNSTEKGDLSSESTVSRIRTEHFPLTLESARPSHTSQYLCASSFRTGSSGANVLTFGAGSRLTVL.

This clonotype was seen at least ten times. V usage is TRBV5-8 and J usage is TRBJ2-1; the D gene is possibly TRBD1 (5 bases). The CDR3 is 12 amino acids. The germline gives CDR1 SGHTS, CDR2 YDEGEE. V gave up 2 bases and J gave up 13 bases, with 13 bases separating them. CDR3 sequence: CASSFETVKQFF. In DNA, the CDR3 is TGTGCCAGCAGCTTTGAGACAGTGAAACAGTTCTTC. Full variable domain (rest looked up from reference TRBV5-8 and TRBJ2-1): EAGVTQSPTHLIKTRGQQATLRCSPISGHTSVYWYQQALGLGLQFLLWYDEGEERNRGNFPPRFSGRQFPNYSSELNVNALELEDSALYLCASSFETVKQFFGPGTRLTVL.

The sample holds many counts of this clonotype. The chain couples TRBV12-3 or TRBV12-4 to TRBJ2-5; D unresolved. The length of the CDR3 is 13 residues. Trimming shortened V by 7 bases and J by 7 bases, and 16 bases separated the two germline ends. The CDR3 bases are TGTGCCAGCATCCCCCCGGGCTCTGGGACCCAGTACTTC. Its protein is CASIPPGSGTQYF.

This clonotype has a count of ten or more. V and J are TRBV12-3 or TRBV12-4 and TRBJ2-2; perhaps D is TRBD1 or TRBD2 (5 bases each). There are 11 residues in the CDR3. The ends were cut back, 9 bases at V and 6 bases at J, with 8 bases in the middle. CDR3 loop: CASRGAGELFF. CDR3 DNA sequence: TGTGCCAGTCGAGGGGCCGGGGAGCTGTTTTTT.

This clonotype was found many times. The rearrangement uses TRBV5-1 and TRBJ2-2; D assignment may be TRBD1 or TRBD2 (5 bases each). This CDR3 comprises 15 residues. V was shortened by 6 bases and J by 7 bases, with 19 bases between the two germline ends. Germline CDR1 SGHRS, CDR2 YFSETQ. In DNA form, the CDR3 reads TGCGCCAGCATGGAGTTCCAGGGCGAGGGCGGGGAGCTGTTTTTT. Its protein product is CASMEFQGEGGELFF.

In this sample, this clonotype turned up many times. V gene TRBV12-3 or TRBV12-4 combines with J gene TRBJ1-2; 9 nucleotides line up with TRBD1. The CDR3 is 17 residues long. Losses at the gene ends were 6 bases for V and 8 bases for J; bases not matched to a gene: 19. The DNA for the CDR3 is TGTGCCAGCAGCGCACAGGGGGCGCGAGCCTCGGCTGACGGCTACACCTTC. Encoded protein: CASSAQGARASADGYTF.

This clonotype was picked up many times. The chain carries TRBV28 and TRBJ2-5; weak D call: TRBD1 (6 bases). The CDR3 is made up of 14 amino acids. Germline V gene data show CDR1 as MDHEN and CDR2 as SYDVKM. V was pared by 4 bases and J by 4 bases, with 13 bases between. The CDR3 loop is CASSWQGSPETQYF. CDR3 sequence (DNA): TGTGCCAGCAGTTGGCAGGGGTCCCCAGAGACCCAGTACTTC. Drawing the rest from reference TRBV28 and TRBJ2-5, the complete variable domain is DVKVTQSSRYLVKRTGEKVFLECVQDMDHENMFWYRQDPGLGLRLIYFSYDVKMKEKGDIPEGYSVSREKKERFSLILESASTNQTSMYLCASSWQGSPETQYFGPGTRLLVL.

In this sample, this clonotype turned up many times. The gene calls are TRBV20-1 and TRBJ2-1; TRBD1 might be the D (5 bases). The V gene lost 5 bases and the J gene lost 6 bases, with 14 bases spanning the gap. CDR1 DFQATT and CDR2 SNEGSKA come from the germline V gene (reference sequence). The length of the CDR3 is 13 residues. Here the CDR3 DNA reads TGCAGTGCTCCTTGGGGCAGTCTCAATGAGCAGTTCTTC. Translated: CSAPWGSLNEQFF.

This clonotype came up many times. The chain joins TRBV9 to TRBJ1-1; the D is unclear. The CDR3 has 13 amino acids. V lost 0 bases and J 5 bases, leaving 8 bases between the germline ends. Germline values: CDR1 SGDLS, CDR2 YYNGEE. CDR3 protein: CASSVAKETEAFF. The CDR3, as DNA: TGTGCCAGCAGCGTAGCCAAGGAGACTGAAGCTTTCTTT. Looking up the rest from reference TRBV9 and TRBJ1-1 gives the full variable domain: DSGVTQTPKHLITATGQRVTLRCSPRSGDLSVYWYQQSLDQGLQFLIQYYNGEERAKGNILERFSAQQFPDLHSELNLSSLELGDSALYFCASSVAKETEAFFGQGTRLTVV.

This clonotype was seen more than once but under ten times. V is TRBV7-9 and J is TRBJ2-6; D is unresolved. V gave up 3 bases and J gave up 1 base, with 7 bases separating them. The V gene's germline CDR1 is SEHNR and CDR2 FQNEAQ (reference sequence). This CDR3 is built from 15 residues. The CDR3 nucleotides read TGTGCCAGCAGCTTGACCCTTTCTGGGGCCAACGTCCTGACTTTC. Its translation is CASSLTLSGANVLTF.

This clonotype was counted many times. The V gene is TRBV7-2, the J gene TRBJ2-5, with 7 bases fitting TRBD1. The germline V gene encodes CDR1 SGHTA and CDR2 FQGNSA. The CDR3 extends over 14 amino acids. Losses at the gene ends were 4 bases for V and 4 bases for J; bases not matched to a gene: 6. CDR3 sequence (DNA): TGTGCCAGCAGCTCGACAGGGTCCCCAGAGACCCAGTACTTC. The encoded protein is CASSSTGSPETQYF.

This clonotype was found a few times. The chain combines TRBV7-2 with TRBJ2-7, with D perhaps TRBD1 (5 bases). From germline, CDR1 is SGHTA and CDR2 FQGNSA. The CDR3 loop spans 12 amino acids. The V end was cut by 4 bases, the J end by 4 bases, with 8 bases between. This CDR3 is CASSCRVYEQYV. The CDR3 DNA is TGTGCCAGCAGCTGCAGGGTATACGAGCAGTACGTC.

Ten or more counts support this clonotype. This chain joins TRBV28 and TRBJ1-1, with a possible D match to TRBD1 (6 bases). This CDR3 comprises 15 residues. Germline V gene data show CDR1 as MDHEN and CDR2 as SYDVKM. The germline V and J ends were trimmed by 4 bases and 2 bases, with 14 bases remaining between them. CDR3 coding DNA: TGTGCCAGCAGTTCGGTAGACAGGATTAACACTGAAGCTTTCTTT. Residues: CASSSVDRINTEAFF. Together with reference TRBV28 and TRBJ1-1, the CDR3 gives the full variable domain: DVKVTQSSRYLVKRTGEKVFLECVQDMDHENMFWYRQDPGLGLRLIYFSYDVKMKEKGDIPEGYSVSREKKERFSLILESASTNQTSMYLCASSSVDRINTEAFFGQGTRLTVV.

As to this clonotype: A much larger clone differs by one base, so this may be a read error. This chain joins TRBV14 and TRBJ1-2; D is unclear. This CDR3 spans 13 amino acids. Germline lookup yields CDR1 SGHDN and CDR2 FVKESK. DNA of the CDR3: TGTGTCAGCAGCCCGGGGATTTCCTATGGCTACACCTTC. Translating it yields CVSSPGISYGYTF.